This paragraph covers one T cell receptor (beta chain) sequence. This specimen belongs to a study of blood T cells in healthy people across ages. The V end lost 2 bases, the J end lost 7 bases, and 6 bases lay between the germline ends. The CDR3 spans 11 residues. Germline V lookup: CDR1 DFQATT, CDR2 SNEGSKA (reference sequence). The use of a sample-barcoded 5' primer and a J-beta primer mix characterized a second PCR of 7 to 11 cycles. Each CDR3 protein is one row after TCRdb ran MiXCR on the 5' RACE reads. This sample has 650,000 to 1,000,000 distinct CDR3 sequences, with under 40% found just once. This clonotype was sampled from a man younger than 35 in good health. The sample taken for sequencing was blood. The rearrangement uses TRBV20-1 and TRBJ2-1, with unresolved D. This CDR3 is CSARKGNEQFF. The CDR3 DNA reads TGCAGTGCTAGAAAAGGGAATGAGCAGTTCTTC.